One T cell receptor (beta chain) is described in this entry. Its antigen remains unknown. This record comes from a study of cytomegalovirus exposure and HLA in healthy donors. Notes on the study in general: It was shown in a later analysis that HLA-associated TCR beta chains were more clonally expanded than other, equally common chains.

The primer mix had 60 Vbeta and 13 Jbeta primers. Method: immunoSEQ multiplex PCR; TCRdb's copy keeps in-frame clones and lacks some. The data contain fewer than 200,000 clones, roughly 84% of them singletons. The CDR3 totals 14 residues. The germline V gene has CDR1 MNHEY and CDR2 SMNVEV (reference sequence). Trimming shortened V by 2 bases and J by 9 bases, and 17 bases separated the two germline ends. The clonotype comes from a girl less than two years old in good health and CMV-seronegative. Sequenced: PBMCs. The J gene is TRBJ2-7, the V gene TRBV27, with a possible D match to TRBD2 (7 bases). CDR3: CASSLGREGGGQYF. The CDR3 bases are TGTGCCAGCAGTTTAGGCCGAGAGGGAGGGGGGCAGTACTTC.